The 17 T cell receptor beta chains presented below share a single source sample, sequenced in a study of T-cell reconstitution after alpha-beta-depleted transplantation in children. Unique molecular identifiers tagged the TCRbeta library. One entry per CDR3 protein, called by TCRdb with MiXCR from the PCR reads. The sample lists 500,000 or so distinct CDR3 sequences; approximately 30% were seen once. Sequencing used PBMCs from the stem cell graft donor, obtained from the stem cell graft. These receptors were taken from a human donor who donated a stem cell graft to a child with aplastic anemia.

This clonotype was recorded a few times. The chain combines TRBV10-3 with TRBJ2-7, with TRBD2 matching 8 bases. The CDR3 length is 16 residues. Trimming at V came to 0 bases and at J to 2 bases, leaving 6 bases not matched to a gene. Germline V gene lookup returns CDR1 ENHRY and CDR2 SYGVKD. CDR3 DNA sequence: TGTGCCATCAGTGAGTCGATAACGGGGGGGACCTACGAGCAGTACTTC. Protein sequence: CAISESITGGTYEQYF.

The rearrangement uses TRBV18 and TRBJ2-3; no clear D. Trimming took 2 bases from V and 2 from J, leaving 8 bases between them. This CDR3 is built from 14 residues. The germline V gene encodes CDR1 KGHSH and CDR2 LQKENI. The CDR3 DNA follows: TGTGCCAGCTCACCAGGACGCTACACAGATACGCAGTATTTT. As protein: CASSPGRYTDTQYF.

V usage is TRBV14 and J usage is TRBJ2-7, with 9 positions matching TRBD2. The CDR3 runs to 16 residues. Trimming at V came to 0 bases and at J to 3 bases, leaving 6 bases not matched to a gene. CDR1 SGHDN and CDR2 FVKESK come from the germline V gene. The DNA for the CDR3 is TGTGCCAGCAGCCAAGATCGGCGGGAGGGCCTCTACGAGCAGTACGTC. It encodes CASSQDRREGLYEQYV.

The chain couples TRBV19 to TRBJ1-2; no clear D gene. CDR3 length: 14 residues. V dropped 7 bases and J dropped 0 bases, with 12 bases sitting between them. In germline, CDR1 is LNHDA, CDR2 SQIVND (reference sequence). CDR3 sequence: CASNEIDSNYGYTF. CDR3 nucleotides: TGTGCCAGTAATGAAATAGATTCTAACTATGGCTACACCTTC. The entire variable domain, with the rest obtained from reference TRBV19 and TRBJ1-2, is as follows: DGGITQSPKYLFRKEGQNVTLSCEQNLNHDAMYWYRQDPGQGLRLIYYSQIVNDFQKGDIAEGYSVSREKKESFPLTVTSAQKNPTAFYLCASNEIDSNYGYTFGSGTRLTVV.

This clonotype showed up just a few times. The rearrangement links TRBV4-3 to TRBJ1-2; D is possibly TRBD1 (5 bases). The V gene's germline CDR1 is LGHNA and CDR2 YSLEER. The ends were cut back, 4 bases at V and 4 bases at J, with 13 bases in the middle. This CDR3 is built from 14 residues. This chain's CDR3 is CASSPSGPSYGYTF. For the CDR3, the DNA is TGCGCCAGCAGCCCATCGGGGCCCTCCTATGGCTACACCTTC.

V and J are TRBV7-2 and TRBJ2-7; tentatively, D is TRBD1 (5 bases). V was trimmed by 1 base and J by 3 bases, leaving 10 bases between them. CDR1 and CDR2 (germline): SGHTA, FQGNSA. There are 14 residues in the CDR3. The CDR3 spells CASSLGSGHYEQYF. CDR3 DNA: TGTGCCAGCAGCTTAGGGTCAGGACACTACGAGCAGTACTTC. The complete variable domain, with remaining parts taken from reference TRBV7-2 and TRBJ2-7, reads GAGVSQSPSNKVTEKGKDVELRCDPISGHTALYWYRQSLGQGLEFLIYFQGNSAPDKSGLPSDRFSAERTGGSVSTLTIQRTQQEDSAVYLCASSLGSGHYEQYFGPGTRLTVT.

The chain is built from TRBV20-1 and TRBJ2-1; D uncertain. CDR1 and CDR2 from the germline V gene are DFQATT and SNEGSKA (reference sequence). The ends were cut back, 6 bases at V and 1 base at J, with 10 bases in the middle. This CDR3 is 13 amino acids long. DNA for the CDR3: TGCAGTGCCGTCCCCTTATCCTACAATGAGCAGTTCTTC. This sequence encodes CSAVPLSYNEQFF.

The chain combines TRBV29-1 with TRBJ1-2; D unclear. This CDR3 contains 12 residues. Germline-derived CDR1 and CDR2 are SQVTM and ANQGSEA. V was shortened by 0 bases and J by 4 bases, with 6 bases between the two germline ends. As DNA, the CDR3 is TGCAGCGTTGAAGATAGGCCCTATGGCTACACCTTC. Encoded protein: CSVEDRPYGYTF.

This clonotype was recorded a few times. The genes are TRBV7-2 and TRBJ2-1; D possibly corresponds to TRBD1 (6 bases). Germline values: CDR1 SGHTA, CDR2 FQGNSA. This CDR3 has 14 amino acids. With 7 bases removed from V and 8 bases from J, the gap between germline ends came to 18 bases. The CDR3 DNA sequence: TGTGCCAGCACCCTTGGGGGCGACGGCTATGAGCAGTTCTTC. Translation gives CASTLGGDGYEQFF. The variable domain in full, completed from reference TRBV7-2 and TRBJ2-1, reads GAGVSQSPSNKVTEKGKDVELRCDPISGHTALYWYRQSLGQGLEFLIYFQGNSAPDKSGLPSDRFSAERTGGSVSTLTIQRTQQEDSAVYLCASTLGGDGYEQFFGPGTRLTVL.

The V gene is TRBV4-1, the J gene TRBJ2-3; 8 bases agree with TRBD2. The V segment lost 0 bases and the J segment 2 bases; nucleotides outside the gene matches: 7. The V gene's germline CDR1 is MGHRA and CDR2 YSYEKL. CDR3 length equals 17 residues. The CDR3 region has the DNA TGCGCCAGCAGCCAAGATCAGCCTAGCGGGTCCACAGATACGCAGTATTTT. Amino acids: CASSQDQPSGSTDTQYF.

The chain joins TRBV7-8 to TRBJ2-7; 7 bases map to TRBD1. The V and J ends lost 0 bases and 2 bases, in that order; junction bases with no gene match: 13. The germline CDR1 and CDR2 sequences are SGHVS and FQNEAQ. The CDR3 has 18 amino acids. The CDR3 bases are TGTGCCAGCAGCTTAGCGCGAACCGGTCGGGACAGAGCCTACGAGCAGTACGTC. Translating gives CASSLARTGRDRAYEQYV.

This chain connects TRBV11-1 to TRBJ1-1; TRBD1 might be the D (6 bases). The V and J ends lost 1 base and 4 bases respectively, with 16 bases between them. The V gene's germline CDR1 is SGHAT and CDR2 FQDESV (reference sequence). The length of the CDR3 is 16 residues. The CDR3 DNA follows: TGTGCCAGCAGCTTAGGACCCGGGACACCGTTCACTGAAGCTTTCTTT. It codes for CASSLGPGTPFTEAFF.

The genes are TRBV3-1 and TRBJ1-5, with D hard to call. CDR1 LGHDT and CDR2 YNNKEL come from the germline V gene (reference sequence). Deletions cut 2 bases from V and 2 bases from J, with 4 bases between. This CDR3 contains 13 residues. CDR3 DNA: TGTGCCAGCAGCCAAATAGGCAATCAGCCCCAGCATTTT. It codes for CASSQIGNQPQHF. Drawing the rest from reference TRBV3-1 and TRBJ1-5, the complete variable domain is DTAVSQTPKYLVTQMGNDKSIKCEQNLGHDTMYWYKQDSKKFLKIMFSYNNKELIINETVPNRFSPKSPDKAHLNLHINSLELGDSAVYFCASSQIGNQPQHFGDGTRLSIL.

The J gene is TRBJ2-2, the V gene TRBV20-1; 9 bases match TRBD1. CDR1 is DFQATT and CDR2 is SNEGSKA in the germline V gene (reference sequence). With 5 bases clipped from V and 5 bases from J, the junction kept 9 bases outside the gene matches. This CDR3 contains 15 residues. In DNA, the CDR3 is TGCAGTGCTTCTTATCGAGACAGGGGGACCGGGGAGCTGTTTTTT. It yields the protein CSASYRDRGTGELFF.

This clonotype was counted many times. V and J are TRBV29-1 and TRBJ1-3, with D possibly TRBD1 on 6 matching bases. The CDR3 covers 15 residues. The germline V and J ends were trimmed by 3 bases and 2 bases, with 14 bases remaining between them. Germline CDR1 and CDR2: SQVTM and ANQGSEA. The CDR3 DNA follows: TGCAGCGTTGATGGGGGGGCCCTGGCTGGAAACACCATATATTTT. Its translation is CSVDGGALAGNTIYF.

This clonotype was seen more than once but under ten times. The rearrangement joins TRBV28 to TRBJ2-1; 7 nucleotides agree with TRBD2. CDR1 and CDR2 from the germline V gene are MDHEN and SYDVKM. J gave up 6 bases and V 6 bases, and 11 bases lay outside the gene matches. The CDR3 contains 15 residues. The CDR3 DNA reads as TGTGCCAGCAGCCCTCCGGCGGGAGTGGGCAATGAGCAGTTCTTC. It is translated as CASSPPAGVGNEQFF.

The V and J genes are TRBV28 and TRBJ2-5, with no clear D. The CDR3 covers 14 residues. Germline V lookup: CDR1 MDHEN, CDR2 SYDVKM. Trimming removed 5 bases at V and 5 bases at J, with 15 bases between. CDR3 loop: CASSLPYRWETQYF. The CDR3, as DNA: TGTGCCAGCAGTCTCCCCTATCGGTGGGAGACCCAGTACTTC. Variable domain in full (rest from reference TRBV28 and TRBJ2-5): DVKVTQSSRYLVKRTGEKVFLECVQDMDHENMFWYRQDPGLGLRLIYFSYDVKMKEKGDIPEGYSVSREKKERFSLILESASTNQTSMYLCASSLPYRWETQYFGPGTRLLVL.